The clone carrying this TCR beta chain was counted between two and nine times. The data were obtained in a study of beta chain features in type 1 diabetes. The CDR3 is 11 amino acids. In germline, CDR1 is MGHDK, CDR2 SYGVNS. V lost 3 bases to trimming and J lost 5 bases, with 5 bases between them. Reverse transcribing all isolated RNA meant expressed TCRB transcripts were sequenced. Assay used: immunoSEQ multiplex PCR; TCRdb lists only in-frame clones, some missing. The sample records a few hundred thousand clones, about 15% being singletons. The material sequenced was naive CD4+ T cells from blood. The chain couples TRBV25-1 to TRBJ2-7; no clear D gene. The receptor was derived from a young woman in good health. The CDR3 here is CASSDYHEQYF. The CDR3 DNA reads TGTGCCAGCAGTGACTACCACGAGCAGTACTTC.